A selection of T cell receptor beta chains follows, all from one sample in a study of T cell responses to AZD1222 COVID-19 vaccine. The data were produced by immunoSEQ multiplex PCR, yet TCRdb's version contains in-frame clones alone and is incomplete. Among roughly 150,000 clones listed, about 92% were seen once. The sequences come from peripheral blood, collected on day 0 of AZD1222 vaccination. The receptors were gathered from an adult in good health. Both conserved end residues are part of each CDR3. The D gene is left open where the match is weak. Clone size, where shown, is once, few, many, or a class for clones that have expanded.

v_call	j_call	d_call	clone_size	cdr3_aa	cdr3_nt
TRBV19	TRBJ1-2	NA	NA	CASSIVVGEGYTF	TGTGCCAGTAGTATAGTTGTTGGGGAAGGCTACACCTTC
TRBV9	TRBJ2-3	NA	NA	CASSVGVGDTQYF	TGTGCCAGCAGCGTAGGGGTTGGGGATACGCAGTATTTT
TRBV19	TRBJ1-1	TRBD1	NA	CASSTAPWTGRAEAFF	TGTGCCAGTAGTACGGCCCCTTGGACAGGAAGGGCTGAAGCTTTCTTT
TRBV15	TRBJ2-2	NA	NA	CATSRDQGRSGELFF	TGTGCCACCAGCAGAGATCAGGGGCGTAGCGGGGAGCTGTTTTTT
TRBV6-2/TRBV6-3	TRBJ1-6	NA	NA	CASSYSLSSQGGSPLHF	TGTGCCAGCAGTTACTCCCTTTCGTCTCAAGGAGGGTCACCCCTCCACTTT
TRBV10-3	TRBJ2-7	NA	NA	CATTHLDEQYF	TGTGCCACTACCCATCTGGACGAGCAGTACTTC
TRBV2	TRBJ2-2	NA	NA	CASSESNTGELFF	TGTGCCAGCAGTGAAAGTAACACCGGGGAGCTGTTTTTT
TRBV10-1	TRBJ2-7	NA	NA	CASKSLQGSHEQYF	TGCGCCAGCAAAAGCCTACAGGGAAGCCACGAGCAGTACTTC
TRBV7-9	TRBJ1-2	NA	NA	CASRPGGTHYGYTF	TGTGCCAGCAGGCCGGGGGGGACCCACTATGGCTACACCTTC
TRBV7-9	TRBJ1-1	NA	NA	CASSPNRNTEAFF	TGTGCCAGCAGCCCCAACAGGAACACTGAAGCTTTCTTT
TRBV9	TRBJ1-5	NA	NA	CASSLTGSNQPQHF	TGTGCCAGCAGCCTAACCGGGAGCAATCAGCCCCAGCATTTT
TRBV19	TRBJ1-1	TRBD1	few	CASSKDRVGSTEAFF	TGTGCCAGTAGTAAGGACAGGGTGGGTAGCACTGAAGCTTTCTTT
TRBV5-5	TRBJ1-5	NA	NA	CASSAGANFGQPQHF	TGTGCCAGCAGTGCGGGGGCGAACTTCGGTCAGCCCCAGCATTTT
TRBV12-5	TRBJ2-1	TRBD1	NA	CANRQGAYNEQFF	TGTGCTAACCGACAGGGGGCCTACAATGAGCAGTTCTTC
TRBV9	TRBJ1-4	NA	NA	CASSVGGTNEKLFF	TGTGCCAGCAGCGTAGGGGGGACTAATGAAAAACTGTTTTTT
TRBV5-1	TRBJ1-1	TRBD1	NA	CASRRGTGNTEAFF	TGCGCCAGCCGTAGGGGGACAGGGAACACTGAAGCTTTCTTT
TRBV7-3	TRBJ1-5	NA	NA	CASSLSGLGNQPQHF	TGTGCCAGCAGCTTAAGTGGGCTGGGCAATCAGCCCCAGCATTTT
TRBV6-5	TRBJ2-7	TRBD1	NA	CASSYTGVRYEQYF	TGTGCCAGCAGTTACACAGGGGTCCGCTACGAGCAGTACTTC
TRBV13	TRBJ2-1	NA	NA	CASSSAPEWGSYNEQFF	TGTGCCAGCAGCTCCGCCCCGGAATGGGGATCCTACAATGAGCAGTTCTTC
TRBV9	TRBJ2-2	TRBD2	NA	CASSVDLAGGGTGELFF	TGTGCCAGCAGCGTAGACCTAGCGGGGGGTGGCACCGGGGAGCTGTTTTTT
TRBV6-5	TRBJ1-2	NA	NA	CASSQVLGYGYTF	TGTGCCAGCAGTCAGGTCTTGGGCTATGGCTACACCTTC
TRBV4-1	TRBJ2-3	NA	NA	CASSWRTESTDTQYF	TGCGCCAGCAGCTGGCGGACCGAGAGCACAGATACGCAGTATTTT
TRBV7-2	TRBJ2-7	NA	NA	CASSFVQAPYEQYF	TGTGCCAGCAGCTTTGTCCAGGCACCCTACGAGCAGTACTTC
TRBV30	TRBJ1-1	TRBD1	NA	CAGGQSPESEAFF	TGTGCTGGGGGACAGTCCCCGGAGAGTGAAGCTTTCTTT
TRBV7-2	TRBJ1-4	NA	NA	CASSFREGAEKLFF	TGTGCCAGCAGCTTCAGGGAAGGGGCTGAAAAACTGTTTTTT
TRBV6-5	TRBJ2-5	NA	NA	CASSYGQGLVETQYF	TGTGCCAGCAGTTACGGGCAGGGGCTCGTAGAGACCCAGTACTTC
TRBV15	TRBJ2-7	TRBD1	NA	CATSRRGTAYEQYF	TGTGCCACCAGCAGGAGGGGGACAGCTTACGAGCAGTACTTC
TRBV30	TRBJ1-6	NA	once	CAWSPTRTGGNSPLHF	TGTGCCTGGAGTCCGACTCGGACGGGGGGAAATTCACCCCTCCACTTT
TRBV9	TRBJ2-5	NA	NA	CASTPSGSQETQYF	TGTGCCAGCACCCCCAGCGGGTCCCAAGAGACCCAGTACTTC
TRBV5-1	TRBJ1-1	NA	NA	CASGESSTTTEAFF	TGCGCCAGCGGAGAATCAAGTACTACCACTGAAGCTTTCTTT
TRBV30	TRBJ2-1	NA	NA	CAWSGPVLISYNEQFF	TGTGCCTGGAGTGGTCCGGTTCTGATCTCCTACAATGAGCAGTTCTTC
TRBV18	TRBJ2-3	NA	once	CASSPVLNTDTQYF	TGTGCCAGCTCACCTGTTCTGAACACAGATACGCAGTATTTT
TRBV4-1	TRBJ1-4	NA	NA	CASSLRRSNEKLFF	TGCGCCAGCAGCCTCCGACGGTCGAATGAAAAACTGTTTTTT
TRBV30	TRBJ1-1	NA	NA	CAWSVFIRDEAFF	TGTGCCTGGAGTGTATTTATCCGGGATGAAGCTTTCTTT
TRBV5-1	TRBJ2-2	NA	NA	CASSLGDTNTGELFF	TGCGCCAGCAGCTTGGGGGACACTAACACCGGGGAGCTGTTTTTT
TRBV28	TRBJ1-1	TRBD1	NA	CASSPGQGSSEAFF	TGTGCCAGCAGTCCGGGACAGGGATCTTCTGAAGCTTTCTTT
TRBV19	TRBJ1-2	TRBD1	NA	CASNRGLSSVDYGYTF	TGTGCCAGTAATAGGGGGCTTTCTTCGGTGGACTATGGCTACACCTTC
TRBV6-2/TRBV6-3	TRBJ2-1	NA	NA	CASSYSFGKYNEQFF	TGTGCCAGCAGTTACTCCTTTGGCAAATACAATGAGCAGTTCTTC
TRBV30	TRBJ1-2	TRBD1	NA	CAWSLGQVVALNYGYTF	TGTGCCTGGAGTCTGGGACAGGTAGTAGCCCTCAACTATGGCTACACCTTC
TRBV7-9	TRBJ1-1	NA	NA	CASGRGGMNTEAFF	TGTGCCAGCGGGAGAGGGGGTATGAACACTGAAGCTTTCTTT
TRBV12-3/TRBV12-4	TRBJ1-1	NA	NA	CASSLREVTEAFF	TGTGCCAGCAGTTTGAGGGAGGTCACTGAAGCTTTCTTT
TRBV6-2/TRBV6-3	TRBJ1-2	TRBD1	NA	CASSRPGTGSNYGYTF	TGTGCCAGCAGCCGCCCCGGGACAGGATCTAACTATGGCTACACCTTC
TRBV7-2	TRBJ1-6	TRBD1	many	CASSLAPGQGNSPLHF	TGTGCCAGCAGCTTAGCACCGGGACAGGGAAATTCACCCCTCCACTTT
TRBV7-9	TRBJ2-1	TRBD1	NA	CASSRDRVRNEQFF	TGTGCCAGCAGCAGAGACAGGGTTAGGAATGAGCAGTTCTTC
TRBV4-1	TRBJ2-5	NA	NA	CASTQGRGPRETQYF	TGCGCCAGCACCCAGGGACGGGGGCCGAGGGAGACCCAGTACTTC
TRBV6-6	TRBJ2-2	TRBD2	NA	CASRLAGGPGELFF	TGTGCCAGCAGGCTAGCGGGGGGGCCCGGGGAGCTGTTTTTT
TRBV2	TRBJ1-6	NA	NA	CASMIAPRVYNSPLHF	TGTGCCAGCATGATCGCCCCCCGCGTCTATAATTCACCCCTCCACTTT
TRBV28	TRBJ1-1	NA	NA	CASRAGSGRRFEAFF	TGTGCCAGCAGGGCAGGGTCTGGCCGCCGTTTTGAAGCTTTCTTT
TRBV9	TRBJ2-4	NA	NA	CASSVSQADNIQYF	TGTGCCAGCAGCGTGTCCCAGGCAGATAACATTCAGTACTTC
TRBV5-1	TRBJ2-1	TRBD2	NA	CASSPTSGNPYNEQFF	TGCGCCAGCAGCCCGACTAGCGGGAACCCCTACAATGAGCAGTTCTTC
TRBV7-9	TRBJ2-7	NA	once	CASSPSSRQVGEQYF	TGTGCCAGCAGCCCCAGTTCGCGACAGGTGGGAGAGCAGTACTTC